The clone carrying this T cell receptor beta chain was detected only once. This specimen comes from a study of blood T cell repertoires in COVID-19. Study in general: Sites in the United States, Italy and Spain provided acute and convalescent COVID-19 samples. Nucleic acid was either cDNA or gDNA, and it came from T cells, B-cell-depleted T cells, or PBMCs.

Per the original methods: Amplified reference gene primers provided the basis for estimating nucleated cell counts. Method: immunoSEQ multiplex PCR; TCRdb's copy keeps in-frame clones and lacks some. The V and J calls and the clone size are those of that table, but D and trimming were determined from the DNA. The sample has 190,000 or so clones, roughly 89% seen once; the top ten hold 0.85% to 0.95%. V was trimmed by 3 bases and J by 4 bases, leaving 12 bases between them. Germline CDR1 MGHRA, CDR2 YSYEKL. The CDR3 has 14 residues. Sequencing input: peripheral blood. The TCR comes from a woman aged 18-29 years who had recovered from COVID-19. The V gene is TRBV4-1, the J gene TRBJ1-1, with D possibly matching TRBD1 (6 bases). This CDR3 reads CASSHLTGSTEAFF. CDR3 coding DNA: TGCGCCAGCAGCCACCTAACAGGGTCCACTGAAGCTTTCTTT.